The rows below give T cell receptor beta chains drawn from one sample of a study of blood T cell repertoires in COVID-19. Method: immunoSEQ multiplex PCR; TCRdb's copy keeps in-frame clones and lacks some. In the table there are about 220,000 clones, around four fifths of which are singletons. The sequenced sample was peripheral blood. The source is a woman aged 40 to 49 with active or convalescent COVID-19. CDR3s include the opening cysteine and the closing phenylalanine or tryptophan. D genes are given only for firm matches. Size is stated for part of the rows, as once, few or many counts, or as a class when the clone is expanded.

v_call,d_call,j_call,clone_size,cdr3_nt,cdr3_aa
TRBV25-1,-,TRBJ1-5,few,TGTGCCAGCAGTGAATCTGTCGGGGGCAATCAGCCCCAGCATTTT,CASSESVGGNQPQHF
TRBV6-5,TRBD2,TRBJ2-5,once,TGTGCCAGCAGTAAAAACGGACTAGCGGGAGAGACCCAGTACTTC,CASSKNGLAGETQYF
TRBV20-1,-,TRBJ1-2,-,TGCAGTGACTCACAGGCCCTAGGAGACTTC,CSDSQALGDF
TRBV7-2,-,TRBJ2-1,-,TGTGCCAGCAGCTTAGGCCCCGCGAGCGGAGAGCAGTTCTTC,CASSLGPASGEQFF
TRBV6-5,-,TRBJ1-2,-,TGTGCCAGCAGCACACAAGGGGATGGCTACACCTTC,CASSTQGDGYTF
TRBV19,TRBD2,TRBJ2-2,-,TGTGCCAGTAGTATCGATCTAGCGGTCCCCGGGGAGCTGTTTTTT,CASSIDLAVPGELFF
TRBV30,TRBD1,TRBJ1-2,-,TGTGCCTGGAGACAGACAGGGGAAAGAGGCTATGGCTACACCTTC,CAWRQTGERGYGYTF
TRBV23-1,-,TRBJ2-7,-,TGCGCCAGCAGTCAGCCCGAGATAAACACACAGGGAAACCACTACTACGAGCAGTACTTC,CASSQPEINTQGNHYYEQYF
TRBV19,-,TRBJ2-7,-,TGTGCCAGTAGTATAGCGGGGAATTTGGTTGAGCAGTACTTC,CASSIAGNLVEQYF
TRBV19,-,TRBJ1-1,-,TGTGCCAGTACCCCACCCGGGGTACGGTGGCAAGCTTTCTTT,CASTPPGVRWQAFF
TRBV28,-,TRBJ2-7,few,TGTGCCAGCAGTTTGTCCGCCTACGAGCAGTACTTC,CASSLSAYEQYF
TRBV3-1/TRBV3-2,TRBD1,TRBJ1-1,-,TGTGCCAGCAGCCGACCGGACAGGCTCACTGAAGCTTTCTTT,CASSRPDRLTEAFF
TRBV7-3,TRBD1,TRBJ1-2,-,TGTGCCAGCAGCTTCGGACAGGGTTATGGCTACACCTTC,CASSFGQGYGYTF
TRBV11-2,TRBD2,TRBJ2-3,-,TGTGCCAGCTCTTCCCAAGCGGGAGGGGTAGATACGCAGTATTTT,CASSSQAGGVDTQYF
TRBV6-6,TRBD1,TRBJ2-7,-,TGTGCCAGCAGTAGCGGACAGGGGGCCTACGAGCAGTACTTC,CASSSGQGAYEQYF
TRBV28,-,TRBJ1-2,-,TGTGCCAGCACCTTGAAGATCGAGTATGGCTACACCTTC,CASTLKIEYGYTF
TRBV2,TRBD1,TRBJ2-3,once,TGTGCCAGCAGGAGGGGACAGGGGGGCCCAGATACGCAGTATTTT,CASRRGQGGPDTQYF
TRBV28,TRBD1,TRBJ2-7,few,TGTGCCAGCAGTACGACAGGGGGCGCTTACGAGCAGTACTTC,CASSTTGGAYEQYF
TRBV11-3,TRBD1,TRBJ2-7,-,TGTGCCAGCAGCTCTGGACAGGCCTCCTACGAGCAGTACTTC,CASSSGQASYEQYF
TRBV7-2,-,TRBJ1-1,few,TGTGCCAGCAGAGCCTCCGAGAACACTGAAGCTTTCTTT,CASRASENTEAFF
TRBV5-4,-,TRBJ2-7,-,TGTGCCAGCAGCTTGGACAGGGAGGGCTACGAGCAGTACTTC,CASSLDREGYEQYF
TRBV28,-,TRBJ2-1,-,TGTGCCAGCAGTTTACCCTACAGCCTGGTCTACAATGAGCAGTTCTTC,CASSLPYSLVYNEQFF
TRBV28,TRBD1,TRBJ1-6,-,TGTGCCAGCAGTTTAGTATCAGGGGGCTTTAATTCACCCCTCCACTTT,CASSLVSGGFNSPLHF
TRBV12-3/TRBV12-4,TRBD1,TRBJ2-1,-,TGTGCCACGGGGACAGGGGCCGTCAATGAGCAGTTCTTC,CATGTGAVNEQFF
TRBV6-6,TRBD1,TRBJ1-5,-,TGTGCCAGCAGTCGGAGTTTTAGAGGACAGGGCGGCAATCAGCCCCAGCATTTT,CASSRSFRGQGGNQPQHF
TRBV7-2,TRBD2,TRBJ2-3,-,TGTGCCAGCAGCTTAAGGCCTAGCGGGGCCGCACCAGATACGCAGTATTTT,CASSLRPSGAAPDTQYF
TRBV12-5,TRBD1,TRBJ1-2,-,TGTGCTAGTGGGTCCGGGACAGGGGGCGACTATGGCTACACCTTC,CASGSGTGGDYGYTF
TRBV9,TRBD2,TRBJ2-7,-,TGTGCCAGCAGCGGCGGACTAGCGCATTCCTACGAGCAGTACTTC,CASSGGLAHSYEQYF
TRBV3-1/TRBV3-2,-,TRBJ1-1,-,TGTGCCAGCAGCCAAGTACAGGGCCACACTGAAGCTTTCTTT,CASSQVQGHTEAFF
TRBV6-1,-,TRBJ1-6,-,TGTGCCAGCAGTGAGGTCCTTAGCTCCTATAATTCACCCCTCCACTTT,CASSEVLSSYNSPLHF
TRBV5-1,-,TRBJ2-5,-,TGCGCCAGCAGCCCGGGACAAGTACAAGAGACCCAGTACTTC,CASSPGQVQETQYF
TRBV2,-,TRBJ1-3,-,TGTGCCAGCAGTCTGGGGGGCTCTGGAAACACCATATATTTT,CASSLGGSGNTIYF